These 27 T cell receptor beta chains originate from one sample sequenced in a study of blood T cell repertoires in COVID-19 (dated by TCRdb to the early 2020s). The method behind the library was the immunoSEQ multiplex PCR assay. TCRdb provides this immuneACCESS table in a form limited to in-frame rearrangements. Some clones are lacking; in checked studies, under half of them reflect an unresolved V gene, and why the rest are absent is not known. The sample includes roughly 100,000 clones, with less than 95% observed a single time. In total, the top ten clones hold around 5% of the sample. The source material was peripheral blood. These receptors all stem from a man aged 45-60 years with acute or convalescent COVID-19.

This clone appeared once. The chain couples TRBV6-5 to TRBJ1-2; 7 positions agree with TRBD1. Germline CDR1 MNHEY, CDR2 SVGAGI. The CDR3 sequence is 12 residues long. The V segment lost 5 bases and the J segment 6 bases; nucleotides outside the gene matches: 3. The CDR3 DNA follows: TGTGCCAGCAGTACGACAGGGAATGGCTACACCTTC. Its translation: CASSTTGNGYTF.

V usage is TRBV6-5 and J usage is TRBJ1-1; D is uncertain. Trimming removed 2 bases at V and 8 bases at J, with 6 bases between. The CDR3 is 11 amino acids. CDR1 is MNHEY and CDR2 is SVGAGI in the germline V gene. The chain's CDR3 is CASSYGPEAFF. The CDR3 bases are TGTGCCAGCAGTTACGGGCCCGAAGCTTTCTTT.

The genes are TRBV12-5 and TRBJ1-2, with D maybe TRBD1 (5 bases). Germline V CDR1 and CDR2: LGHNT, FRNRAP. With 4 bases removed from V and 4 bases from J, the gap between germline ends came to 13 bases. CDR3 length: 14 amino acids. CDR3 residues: CASGSGTTLYGYTF. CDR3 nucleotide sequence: TGTGCTAGTGGTTCCGGGACTACTCTCTATGGCTACACCTTC.

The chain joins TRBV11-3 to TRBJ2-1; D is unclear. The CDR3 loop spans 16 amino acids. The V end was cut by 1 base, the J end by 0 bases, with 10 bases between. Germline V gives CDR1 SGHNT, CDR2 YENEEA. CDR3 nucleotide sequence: TGTGCCAGCAGCTTAGTCTGGGCCTCCTCCTACAATGAGCAGTTCTTC. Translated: CASSLVWASSYNEQFF.

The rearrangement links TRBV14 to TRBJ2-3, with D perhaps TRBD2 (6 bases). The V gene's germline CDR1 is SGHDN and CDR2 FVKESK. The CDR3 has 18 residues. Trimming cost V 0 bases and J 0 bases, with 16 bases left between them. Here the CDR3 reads CASSQELTSGGSTDTQYF. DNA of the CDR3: TGTGCCAGCAGCCAAGAATTAACCAGCGGAGGGAGCACAGATACGCAGTATTTT.

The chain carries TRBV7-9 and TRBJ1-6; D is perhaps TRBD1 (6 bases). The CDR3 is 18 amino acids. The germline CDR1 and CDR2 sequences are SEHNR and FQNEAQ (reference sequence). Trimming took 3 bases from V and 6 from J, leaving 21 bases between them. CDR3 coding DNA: TGTGCCAGCAGCTTTCGGGCTGGGACCAGGGGAAGTAATTCACCCCTCCACTTT. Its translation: CASSFRAGTRGSNSPLHF.

The CDR3 DNA is TGTGCCAGCAGCTTAGAGCAGCGGTTTAGCTCCTACAATGAGCAGTTCTTC. It encodes CASSLEQRFSSYNEQFF. V gene TRBV7-8 combines with J gene TRBJ2-1, with D perhaps matching TRBD2 (5 bases). The germline CDR1 and CDR2 sequences are SGHVS and FQNEAQ. This CDR3 region has 17 residues. The V and J ends lost 1 base and 0 bases respectively, with 13 bases between them.

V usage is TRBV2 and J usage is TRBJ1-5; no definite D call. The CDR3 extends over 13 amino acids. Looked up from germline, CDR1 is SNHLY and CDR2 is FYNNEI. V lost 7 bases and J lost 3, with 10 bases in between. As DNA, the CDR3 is TGTGCCAGCAAGATCTCACTCAATCAGCCCCAGCATTTT. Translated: CASKISLNQPQHF.

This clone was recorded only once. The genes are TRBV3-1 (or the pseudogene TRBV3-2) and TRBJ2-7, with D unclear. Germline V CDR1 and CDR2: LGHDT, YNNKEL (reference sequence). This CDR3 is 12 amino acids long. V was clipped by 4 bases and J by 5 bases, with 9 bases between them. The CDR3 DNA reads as TGTGCCAGCAGCCGCCTGGGCGACGAGCAGTACTTC. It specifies CASSRLGDEQYF.

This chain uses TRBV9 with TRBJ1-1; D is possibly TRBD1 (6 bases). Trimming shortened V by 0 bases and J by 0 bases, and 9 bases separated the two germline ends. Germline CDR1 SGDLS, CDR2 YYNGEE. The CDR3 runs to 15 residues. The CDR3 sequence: CASSVGSGVNTEAFF. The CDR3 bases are TGTGCCAGCAGCGTAGGGTCAGGGGTGAACACTGAAGCTTTCTTT.

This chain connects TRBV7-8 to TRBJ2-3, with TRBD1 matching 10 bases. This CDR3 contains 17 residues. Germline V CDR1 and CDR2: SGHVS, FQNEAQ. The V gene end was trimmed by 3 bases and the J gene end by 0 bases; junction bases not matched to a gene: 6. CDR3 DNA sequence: TGTGCCAGCAGCTTGCCCCGGACAGGGGGGAGCACAGATACGCAGTATTTT. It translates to CASSLPRTGGSTDTQYF.

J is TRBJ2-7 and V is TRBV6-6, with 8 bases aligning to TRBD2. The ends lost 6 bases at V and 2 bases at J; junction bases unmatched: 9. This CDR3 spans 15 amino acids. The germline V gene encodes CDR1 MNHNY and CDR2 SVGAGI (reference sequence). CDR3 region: CASSDSGAGAYEQYF. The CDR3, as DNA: TGTGCCAGCAGCGACAGTGGAGCGGGGGCCTACGAGCAGTACTTC.

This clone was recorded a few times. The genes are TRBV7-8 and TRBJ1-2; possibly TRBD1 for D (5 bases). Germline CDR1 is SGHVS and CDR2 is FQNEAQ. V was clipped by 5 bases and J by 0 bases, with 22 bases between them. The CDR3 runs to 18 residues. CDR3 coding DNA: TGTGCCAGCAGCCCTCTCAGACAGCCGACCAGTCCTAACTATGGCTACACCTTC. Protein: CASSPLRQPTSPNYGYTF.

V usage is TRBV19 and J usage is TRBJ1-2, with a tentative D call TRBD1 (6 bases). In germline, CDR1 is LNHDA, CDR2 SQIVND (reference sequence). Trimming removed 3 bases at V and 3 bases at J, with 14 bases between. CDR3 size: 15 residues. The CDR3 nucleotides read TGTGCCAGTAGTATTGGGGGCAATAAGGACTATGGCTACACCTTC. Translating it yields CASSIGGNKDYGYTF.

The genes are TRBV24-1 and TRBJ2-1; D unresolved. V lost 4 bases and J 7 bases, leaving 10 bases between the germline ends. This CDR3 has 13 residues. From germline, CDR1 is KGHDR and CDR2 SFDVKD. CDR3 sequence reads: CATSDPPGNEQFF. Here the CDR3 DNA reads TGTGCCACCAGTGACCCGCCCGGGAATGAGCAGTTCTTC.

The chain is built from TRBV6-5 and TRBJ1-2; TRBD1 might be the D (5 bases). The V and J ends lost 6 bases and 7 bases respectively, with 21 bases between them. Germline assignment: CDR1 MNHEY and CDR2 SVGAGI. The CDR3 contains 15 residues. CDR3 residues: CASRSGIARFLGYTF. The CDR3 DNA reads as TGTGCCAGCAGGTCAGGGATCGCGCGGTTTCTTGGCTACACCTTC.

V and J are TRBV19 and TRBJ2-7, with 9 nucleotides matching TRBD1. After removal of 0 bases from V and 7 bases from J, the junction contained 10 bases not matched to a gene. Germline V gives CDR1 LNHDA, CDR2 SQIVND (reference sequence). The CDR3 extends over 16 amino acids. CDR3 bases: TGTGCCAGTAGTATAGATGGGACAGGGAGGACCTGGGAGCAGTACTTC. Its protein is CASSIDGTGRTWEQYF.

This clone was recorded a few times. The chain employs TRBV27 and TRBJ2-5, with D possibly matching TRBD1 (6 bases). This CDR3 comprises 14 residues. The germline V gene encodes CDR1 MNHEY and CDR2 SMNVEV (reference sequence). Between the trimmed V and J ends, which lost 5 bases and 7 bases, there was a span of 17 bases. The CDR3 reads CASSLRRDKGTQYF. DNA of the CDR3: TGTGCCAGCAGTCTTCGAAGGGACAAGGGGACCCAGTACTTC.

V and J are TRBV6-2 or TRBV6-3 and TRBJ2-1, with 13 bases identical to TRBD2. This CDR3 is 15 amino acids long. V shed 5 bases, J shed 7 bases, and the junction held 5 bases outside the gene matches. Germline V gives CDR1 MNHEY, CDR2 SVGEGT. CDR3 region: CASSKLAGGGNEQFF. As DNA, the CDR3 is TGTGCCAGCAGTAAACTAGCGGGAGGGGGGAATGAGCAGTTCTTC.

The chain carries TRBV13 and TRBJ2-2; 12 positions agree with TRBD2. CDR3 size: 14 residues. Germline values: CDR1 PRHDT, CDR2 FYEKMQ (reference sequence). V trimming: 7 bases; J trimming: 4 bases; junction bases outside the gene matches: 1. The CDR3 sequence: CASTSGRATGELFF. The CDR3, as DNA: TGTGCCAGCACTAGCGGGAGGGCCACCGGGGAGCTGTTTTTT. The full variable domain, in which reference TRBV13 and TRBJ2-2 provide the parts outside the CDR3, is AAGVIQSPRHLIKEKRETATLKCYPIPRHDTVYWYQQGPGQDPQFLISFYEKMQSDKGSIPDRFSAQQFSDYHSELNMSSLELGDSALYFCASTSGRATGELFFGEGSRLTVL.

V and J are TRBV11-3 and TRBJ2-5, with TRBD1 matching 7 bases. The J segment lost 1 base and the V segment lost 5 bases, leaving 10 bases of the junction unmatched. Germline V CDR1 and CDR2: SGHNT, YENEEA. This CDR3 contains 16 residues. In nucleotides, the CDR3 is TGTGCCAGCAGCCCGACCTCGACAGGGCCCCAAGAGACCCAGTACTTC. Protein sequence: CASSPTSTGPQETQYF.

This CDR3 is CASSLARRQGGTDTQYF. The CDR3 coding sequence is TGTGCCAGCAGCTTGGCCCGAAGACAGGGTGGCACAGATACGCAGTATTTT. The chain joins TRBV5-4 to TRBJ2-3, with TRBD1 matching 7 bases. V shed 0 bases, J shed 1 base, and the junction held 8 bases outside the gene matches. In germline, CDR1 is SGHNT, CDR2 YYREEE (reference sequence). This CDR3 has 17 residues.

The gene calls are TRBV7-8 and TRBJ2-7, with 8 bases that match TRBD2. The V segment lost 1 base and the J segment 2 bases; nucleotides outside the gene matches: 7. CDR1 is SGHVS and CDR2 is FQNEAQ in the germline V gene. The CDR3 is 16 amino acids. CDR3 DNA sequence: TGTGCCAGCAGCTTAGGAAGCGGGAGTCGGACCTACGAGCAGTACTTC. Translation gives CASSLGSGSRTYEQYF.

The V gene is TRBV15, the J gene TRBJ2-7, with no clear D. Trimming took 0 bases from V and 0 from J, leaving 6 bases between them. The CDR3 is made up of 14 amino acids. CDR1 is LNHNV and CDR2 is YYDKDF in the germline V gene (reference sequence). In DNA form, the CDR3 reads TGTGCCACCAGCAGAGAAGGCGGCTCCTACGAGCAGTACTTC. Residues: CATSREGGSYEQYF.

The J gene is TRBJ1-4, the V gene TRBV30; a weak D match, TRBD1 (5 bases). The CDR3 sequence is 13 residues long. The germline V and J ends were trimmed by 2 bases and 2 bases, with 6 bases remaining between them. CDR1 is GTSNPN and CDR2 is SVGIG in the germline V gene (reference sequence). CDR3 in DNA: TGTGCCTGGAGTCGGGGGACTAATGAAAAACTGTTTTTT. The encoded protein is CAWSRGTNEKLFF.

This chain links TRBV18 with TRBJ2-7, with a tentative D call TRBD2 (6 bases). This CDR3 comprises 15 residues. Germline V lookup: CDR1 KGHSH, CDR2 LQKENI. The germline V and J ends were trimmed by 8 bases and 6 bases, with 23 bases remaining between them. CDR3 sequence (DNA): TGTGCCAGCGCCCGCGCGGGGCCTATCCCGGGCGAGCAGTACTTC. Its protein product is CASARAGPIPGEQYF.

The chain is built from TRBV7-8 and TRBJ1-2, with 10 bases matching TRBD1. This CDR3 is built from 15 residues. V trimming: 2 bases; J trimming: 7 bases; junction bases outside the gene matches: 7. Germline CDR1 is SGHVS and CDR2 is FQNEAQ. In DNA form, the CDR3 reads TGTGCCAGCAGCTTATTCGGACAGGGGGAATCTGGCTACACCTTC. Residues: CASSLFGQGESGYTF.